This is a list of T cell receptor beta chains from one sample in a study of cytomegalovirus exposure and HLA in healthy donors. The table came from immunoSEQ multiplex PCR; TCRdb's copy has only in-frame clones and leaves some out. The sample carries about 200,000 clones, approximately 80% recorded once. Sequenced sample: PBMCs. The origin of the receptors is a boy between 2 and 10 years old in good health and CMV-seronegative. The CDR3 runs from the conserved cysteine through the conserved F or W.

j_call	v_call	cdr3_aa
TRBJ2-5	TRBV11-2	CASSLEGRFETQYF
TRBJ2-3	TRBV12-5	CASGVGTTSTDTQYF
TRBJ1-1	TRBV19	CASSIERNTEAFF
TRBJ2-5	TRBV9	CASSVVAGPQETQYF
TRBJ2-1	TRBV30	CAWSPRIFSGNEQFF
TRBJ2-3	TRBV11-2	CASRESGGATDTQYF
TRBJ2-1	TRBV13	CASSLGLAGYNEQFF
TRBJ2-5	TRBV5-1	CASAPPVGGAKETQYF
TRBJ1-2	TRBV30	CAWSVRANYGYTF
TRBJ2-3	TRBV4-2	CASSEQGETTDTQYF